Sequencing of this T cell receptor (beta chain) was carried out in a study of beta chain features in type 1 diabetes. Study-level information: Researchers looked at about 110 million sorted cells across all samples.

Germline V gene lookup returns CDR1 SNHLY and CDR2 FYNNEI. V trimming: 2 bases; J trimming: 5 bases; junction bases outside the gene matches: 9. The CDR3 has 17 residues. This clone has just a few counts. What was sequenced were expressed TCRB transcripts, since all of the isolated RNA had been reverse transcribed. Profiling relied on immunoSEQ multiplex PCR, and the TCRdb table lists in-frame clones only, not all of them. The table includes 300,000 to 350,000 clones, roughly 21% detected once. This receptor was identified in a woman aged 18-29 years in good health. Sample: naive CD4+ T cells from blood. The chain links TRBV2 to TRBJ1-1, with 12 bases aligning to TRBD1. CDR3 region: CASSETGTGGLGTEAFF. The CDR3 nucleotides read TGTGCCAGCAGTGAAACCGGGACAGGGGGCTTAGGAACTGAAGCTTTCTTT.